Below, one T cell receptor (beta chain) is given with its context. Its antigen remains undetermined. Base qualities are not provided; no much larger clone lies one nucleotide away. For the CD8 naive samples, CD45RO-negative cells were positively selected for CCR7, yielding a CD45RA+CCR7+ population from which TemRA cells were excluded. The donors were healthy, HIV-negative adults with no recently reported acute infections or vaccinations. Only Caucasian adults living in Nashville, Tennessee, USA were represented among the donors. Blood was collected by leukapheresis, and PBMCs were isolated by Ficoll-Histopaque density gradient centrifugation and then cryopreserved in liquid nitrogen vapor phase. Analytical flow cytometry was used to check the purity and quantity of each magnetically sorted T cell population. Genomic DNA was isolated from each sorted fraction and quantified by UV absorbance on a Nanodrop 2000c.

The data derive from a study of shared clonotypes between healthy human individuals (dated by TCRdb to the early 2020s). For the study in its entirety: Two women and a few men aged 18 to 49 years were included in the cohort. For each donor, three plates each were used for CD4 naive and CD4 memory, two plates were used for CD8 naive, and one plate was used for CD8 memory. To estimate repertoire size and how much clonotype sharing occurs between individuals, the study deeply sequenced the blood TCR repertoires of roughly 5 healthy adults. Libraries were prepared and TCR repertoires were sequenced by different laboratories using diverse techniques, in order to increase sequencing depth and limit assay-specific biases. Between about 0.94 and 10 billion PBMCs per donor were obtained by leukapheresis.

The investigation overall reported the following: Estimated clonotype richness was generally larger for naive than for memory subsets. Incomplete sequencing was indicated by rarefaction of sorted-subset datasets, despite the large sequencing depth. The small number of donors limited the genetic and exposure-history diversity represented. Only blood was sampled, and tissue TCR repertoires likely differ from those in blood. Clonotypes shared by all four sorted-subset donors showed higher generation probabilities than non-shared clonotypes. Sharing across four donors was observed for about 5% of naive CD4, over 3% of naive CD8, 2.3% of memory CD4, and around 0.42% of memory CD8 clonotypes. Pairwise subsampling led to the expectation that sequencing depth would affect the degree of clonotype sharing among donors.

CDR1 is given as MNHNS and CDR2 as SASEGT, both from the germline V gene. Trimming at the junction amounts to 10 bases on V and 0 bases on J, and the germline ends lie 15 bases apart. The CDR3 runs 14 residues from the cysteine to the phenylalanine. CDR3 DNA is the only sequence kept; it has 42 bases, read in frame from the first base. Using the deep immunoSEQ assay, multiplex PCR amplified TCR CDR3 regions from genomic DNA. Extracted genomic DNA from each cell subset was spread evenly across all wells of several immunoSEQ 96-well plates, with each plate serving as a replicate. For sorted subsets, roughly 190 ng of genomic DNA, equivalent to roughly 33,000 T cell genomes, went into each replicate PCR. Purified libraries were quantified with a Qubit 3.0 fluorometer, sized on a Bioanalyzer 2100, and re-quantified with the KAPA Library Quantification kit. Each immunoSEQ 96-well plate was sequenced on its own single-read 150-cycle Illumina NextSeq 550 flow cell. In the original analysis: Because only junctional sequences without quality scores were contained in the immunoSEQ output, filtering matching that applied to full-length reads could not be performed. To assign V/J genes and CDR3, sequences were annotated using PyIR, a Python wrapper for IgBLAST v1.9, with IMGT germline references. Reads were removed for weak V/J assignments (E-value above 1e-6), missing CDR3, stop codons, out-of-frame junctions, or ambiguous translated residues. V3J clonotypes were defined as sequences sharing an identical inferred V gene, J gene, and CDR3 amino acid sequence. To compute the percentage overlap between repertoires, the number of shared unique clonotypes was divided by the size of the smaller repertoire. Repertoire richness was assessed with RTK rarefaction, the Chao1 estimator, and Recon v2.1 estimates of unobserved clonotypes. Generation probabilities for all TCRbeta clonotypes obtained by the gDNA method from a few donors were computed using OLGA. As stored in TCRdb, this immuneACCESS dataset retains in-frame rearrangements with V and J assigned. A fraction of the clones does not appear; measured against another copy, unresolved V genes explain less than half of the discrepancy, and the remainder lacks a known reason. The V and J calls and clone size were taken over from that table, and D and trimming were inferred from the DNA. The sample table lists around 2,000,000 clones, approximately 94% of them with a count of one. The leading ten clones occupy 0.95% to 1.5% of the sample.

This clonotype was obtained from a young man in good health. The sequenced sample was naive CD8+ T cells sorted from blood. Per the publication, the cell subset or site label means: CD45RA+CCR7+. Recombination linked TRBV6-1 to TRBJ2-5; the D segment cannot be called with confidence. The base sequence is TGTGCCACCCTCGATACACGCGACCAAGAGACCCAGTACTTC. The encoded protein is CATLDTRDQETQYF.